Following are 10 T cell receptor beta chains from one sample sequenced in a study of T cell responses to AZD1222 COVID-19 vaccine. Repertoires were generated with immunoSEQ multiplex PCR, while TCRdb's copy carries only in-frame clones and drops some. Of some 180,000 clones in the sample, over 90% were seen once. The sample was peripheral blood, taken 28 days after the second AZD1222 dose. The receptors were sampled from an adult who received the AZD1222 COVID-19 vaccine.

In nucleotides, the CDR3 is TGTGCCAGCAGTGGGACTAGCGGGGGGCTTAGCACAGATACGCAGTATTTT. Its protein is CASSGTSGGLSTDTQYF. The chain employs TRBV2 and TRBJ2-3, with TRBD2 matching 14 bases. Trimming cost V 4 bases and J 0 bases; bases outside gene matches: 3. Germline V gene sequence: CDR1 SNHLY, CDR2 FYNNEI. The CDR3 totals 17 residues.

The chain uses TRBV7-6 and TRBJ1-4, with unresolved D. Trimming took off 1 base at V and 12 bases at J, with 9 bases between the two ends. The CDR3 is 12 amino acids. Germline CDR1 and CDR2: SGHVS and FNYEAQ. The CDR3 spells CASSLGQGELFF. The CDR3 nucleotides are TGTGCCAGCAGCTTAGGGCAAGGTGAACTGTTTTTT.

The rearrangement joins TRBV18 to TRBJ1-1; TRBD1 might be the D (5 bases). CDR3 length: 14 residues. Trimming cost V 6 bases and J 3 bases, with 14 bases left between them. Germline V gives CDR1 KGHSH, CDR2 LQKENI. The CDR3 DNA follows: TGTGCCAGCTCTGAGGGGATGGGGTACACTGAAGCTTTCTTT. Its protein product is CASSEGMGYTEAFF.

The chain recombines TRBV12-3 or TRBV12-4 with TRBJ1-1, with unresolved D. V was trimmed by 3 bases and J by 3 bases, leaving 8 bases between them. CDR3 length: 13 amino acids. In nucleotides, the CDR3 is TGTGCCAGCAGTTTTAGCTTGGACACTGAAGCTTTCTTT. This sequence encodes CASSFSLDTEAFF.

With respect to this clone: This sample also contains other DNA sequences that code for the same CDR3. The rearrangement uses TRBV5-5 and TRBJ2-6, with D tentatively TRBD2 (5 bases). The CDR3 extends over 16 amino acids. Trimming cost V 0 bases and J 1 base, with 8 bases left between them. Germline-derived CDR1 and CDR2 are SGHKS and YYEKEE (reference sequence). The CDR3 protein is CASSLAGGSGANVLTF. The CDR3 nucleotides read TGTGCCAGCAGCTTGGCCGGCGGGTCTGGGGCCAACGTCCTGACTTTC.

The chain has TRBV28 and TRBJ2-5, with 8 bases that match TRBD2. The CDR3 is 16 residues long. The germline CDR1 and CDR2 sequences are MDHEN and SYDVKM. V dropped 7 bases and J dropped 4; count of bases not matched to a gene: 14. CDR3: CASKWSGGGFRETQYF. The CDR3 DNA reads as TGTGCCAGCAAGTGGTCGGGAGGGGGGTTCCGAGAGACCCAGTACTTC.

The chain is built from TRBV5-1 and TRBJ2-1; 10 bases are shared with TRBD2. The trim removed 4 bases at V and 10 bases at J, leaving 11 bases unmatched. This CDR3 is 15 amino acids long. Germline V lookup: CDR1 SGHRS, CDR2 YFSETQ. The CDR3 DNA reads as TGCGCCAGCAGCACCTATGAGGGTAGCGGGAGGGAGCAGTTCTTC. Protein product: CASSTYEGSGREQFF. Looking up the rest from reference TRBV5-1 and TRBJ2-1 gives the full variable domain: KAGVTQTPRYLIKTRGQQVTLSCSPISGHRSVSWYQQTPGQGLQFLFEYFSETQRNKGNFPGRFSGRQFSNSRSEMNVSTLELGDSALYLCASSTYEGSGREQFFGPGTRLTVL.

This rearrangement joins TRBV3-1 (or the pseudogene TRBV3-2) to TRBJ1-6; TRBD1 might be the D (5 bases). The CDR3 is 13 amino acids. Looked up from germline, CDR1 is LGHDT and CDR2 is YNNKEL (reference sequence). The ends were cut back, 1 base at V and 9 bases at J, with 7 bases in the middle. The CDR3 sequence is CASSQGGTSPLHF. CDR3 nucleotides: TGTGCCAGCAGCCAAGGGGGGACTTCACCCCTCCACTTT.

As regards this clone: One end of the junction is discordant with germline, which a read error may explain. The chain is built from TRBV3-1 (or the pseudogene TRBV3-2) and TRBJ2-3, with 8 positions matching TRBD2. Germline values: CDR1 LGHDT, CDR2 YNNKEL (reference sequence). The CDR3 is 15 residues long. In DNA, the CDR3 is TGTGCCAGCGGCCAACTAGCGGCGAGCACAGATACGCAGTATTTT. It translates to CASGQLAASTDTQYF.

V and J are TRBV3-1 (or the pseudogene TRBV3-2) and TRBJ1-1; D may be TRBD1 (6 bases). Germline CDR1 LGHDT, CDR2 YNNKEL (reference sequence). Trimming removed 5 bases at V and 1 base at J, with 11 bases between. This CDR3 is 14 amino acids long. CDR3: CASSWGGPNTEAFF. CDR3 nucleotides: TGTGCCAGCAGCTGGGGGGGCCCGAACACTGAAGCTTTCTTT.